This TCR beta chain is from a study of blood T cell repertoires in COVID-19. Original processing methods: For nucleated cells, counts were estimated from reference gene primer amplification. The method was immunoSEQ multiplex PCR; TCRdb's version includes in-frame clones alone and lacks a portion of them. The DNA was the basis for D and trimming; V, J and clone size are from that table. The table shows around 300,000 clones, with around 87% occurring only once. Researchers sorted participants into cohorts using their self-reported clinical history. There are 16 residues in the CDR3. Trimming cost V 0 bases and J 8 bases; bases outside gene matches: 9. Germline CDR1 reads MNHEY; CDR2 reads SVGAGI.

The sequence derives from a woman aged 25-40 years who had recovered from COVID-19. Sample: PBMCs or T cells enriched from blood (not recorded which). The chain recombines TRBV6-5 with TRBJ1-4, with TRBD1 matching 7 bases. CDR3 residues: CASSYSGDSPWEKLFF. In nucleotides, the CDR3 is TGTGCCAGCAGTTACTCGGGGGACAGCCCTTGGGAAAAACTGTTTTTT.